This TCR beta chain was identified in a study of metastatic and nonmetastatic thyroid tumors. Study as a whole: It was across blood and tumor or nodule tissue from malignant and benign thyroid patients that repertoires were compared.

Authors' methods: Built for papillary thyroid cancer, a distant-metastasis classifier drew on CDR3 differences across clinicopathological groups. TCRdb reanalyzed the PCR reads with MiXCR. TCRdb's processing, not the study's, gives the V and J calls here. This sample carries more than 20,000 clones, about a quarter of them seen once, and the ten largest clones take 5.5% to 6.5%. Among the patients, none had received any treatment before thyroid surgery. A few counts support this clone. Its specificity is not known. The germline gene is not matched at one end of the junction; a read error may be the cause. General observations from the study: When malignant thyroid tumors were compared with benign nodules, TCR beta diversity was reportedly significantly higher in the malignant tumors. This held in both blood and tumor samples.

Germline CDR1 reads MNHEY; CDR2 reads SVGEGT. This CDR3 spans 15 amino acids. The sequenced sample consisted of tumor tissue. This chain links TRBV6-2 or TRBV6-3 with TRBJ2-6; D not resolved. This receptor was obtained from a female donor with papillary thyroid cancer or a benign thyroid nodule (not recorded which). Some clones in this sample may be carry-over from other donors' samples. The CDR3 nucleotides read TGTGCCAGTAGTCCCGCCGGGTCTGGGTCCAACGTCCTGACTTTC. Amino acid sequence: CASSPAGSGSNVLTF.